This T cell receptor beta chain is drawn from a study of blood T cell repertoires in COVID-19. Study details: Sources were T cells, B-cell-depleted T cells, or PBMCs; the material itself was cDNA or gDNA.

J lost 3 bases, V lost 4 bases, and 9 bases had no gene match. Germline CDR1 MNHEY, CDR2 SMNVEV (reference sequence). This CDR3 has 17 amino acids. Authors' analysis steps: For nucleated cells, counts were estimated from reference gene primer amplification. The method was immunoSEQ multiplex PCR; TCRdb's version includes in-frame clones alone and lacks a portion of them. V and J calls plus clone size are reproduced from that table; the DNA served to infer D and trimming. The table has roughly 250,000 clones, roughly 87% seen once. Source material: peripheral blood. The chain couples TRBV27 to TRBJ1-6; 7 bases are shared with TRBD1. This TCR came from a man aged 55 to 70 who had recovered from COVID-19. CDR3 region: CASSYRPGQVYNSPLHF. DNA of the CDR3: TGTGCCAGCAGTTATAGACCCGGACAGGTCTATAATTCACCCCTCCACTTT.